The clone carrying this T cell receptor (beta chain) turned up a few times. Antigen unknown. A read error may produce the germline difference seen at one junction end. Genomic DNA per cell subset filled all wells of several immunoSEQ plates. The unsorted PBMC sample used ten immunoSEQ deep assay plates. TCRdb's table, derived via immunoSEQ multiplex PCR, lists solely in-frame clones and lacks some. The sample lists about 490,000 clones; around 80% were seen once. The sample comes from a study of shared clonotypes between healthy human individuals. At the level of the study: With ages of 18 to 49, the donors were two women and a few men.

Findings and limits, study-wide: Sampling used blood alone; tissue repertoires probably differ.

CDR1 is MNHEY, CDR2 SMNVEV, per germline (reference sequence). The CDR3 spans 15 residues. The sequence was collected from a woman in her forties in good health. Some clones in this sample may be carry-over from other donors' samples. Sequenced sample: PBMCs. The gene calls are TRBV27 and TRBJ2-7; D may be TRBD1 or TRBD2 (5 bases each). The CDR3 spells CASSPHRDGSTSKNF. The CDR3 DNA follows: TGTGCCAGCAGTCCTCACCGGGACGGTTCGACGAGCAAGAACTTC.